The next 12 T cell receptor beta chains were all read from a single sample in a study of T cells in Graves' hyperthyroidism and ophthalmopathy. TCR beta CDR3 sequences were amplified from RNA transcripts. During a first-round RT-PCR of the TCR CDR3, the HTBI primer set was used. Via MiXCR, TCRdb re-called the multiplex PCR reads, giving one row per CDR3 protein. The sample records around 500,000 distinct CDR3 sequences, about 15% being singletons. The sample consisted of blood. The receptors were gathered from a woman between 18 and 29 years old with Graves' hyperthyroidism.

This clonotype was recorded at least ten times. The J gene is TRBJ2-1, the V gene TRBV6-1; tentatively, D is TRBD1 (6 bases). Trimming removed 2 bases from V and 0 bases from J, with 11 bases in between. Germline-derived CDR1 and CDR2 are MNHNS and SASEGT. The CDR3 is made up of 16 amino acids. The CDR3 DNA reads TGTGCCAGCAGTGAAATGGGGACATACTCCTACAATGAGCAGTTCTTC. Translating it yields CASSEMGTYSYNEQFF.

V gene TRBV20-1 combines with J gene TRBJ1-3; possibly TRBD1 for D (5 bases). V was pared by 3 bases and J by 0 bases, with 6 bases between. This CDR3 is 13 amino acids long. Germline V gene data show CDR1 as DFQATT and CDR2 as SNEGSKA (reference sequence). The CDR3 DNA is TGCAGTGCTAGGGGGGGCTCTGGAAACACCATATATTTT. Its translation: CSARGGSGNTIYF.

This clonotype came up a few times. V usage is TRBV29-1 and J usage is TRBJ2-1; the D gene is possibly TRBD2 (5 bases). Germline V gene data show CDR1 as SQVTM and CDR2 as ANQGSEA. Trimming removed 7 bases from V and 8 bases from J, with 18 bases in between. The CDR3 sequence is 13 residues long. CDR3 DNA: TGCAGCGAGACTACTACGTACCACGATGAGCAGTTCTTC. Protein: CSETTTYHDEQFF.

In this sample, this clonotype turned up many times. CDR3 nucleotides: TGTGCCTGGAGCGAACAGGGCCGGGGTTCACCCCTCCACTTT. Amino acid sequence: CAWSEQGRGSPLHF. This chain uses TRBV30 with TRBJ1-6; possibly TRBD1 for D (6 bases). The ends were cut back, 3 bases at V and 9 bases at J, with 15 bases in the middle. The CDR3 consists of 14 residues. From germline, CDR1 is GTSNPN and CDR2 SVGIG (reference sequence).

This clonotype was detected ten times or more. The chain links TRBV12-3 or TRBV12-4 to TRBJ2-7, with D unclear. This CDR3 has 12 amino acids. Trimming removed 3 bases from V and 4 bases from J, with 7 bases in between. The chain's CDR3 is CASSFSRYEQYF. The CDR3 DNA follows: TGTGCCAGCAGTTTTTCCCGTTACGAGCAGTACTTC.

This clonotype was detected many times. V and J are TRBV18 and TRBJ2-7; maybe TRBD1 (6 bases). This CDR3 has 15 residues. The germline CDR1 and CDR2 sequences are KGHSH and LQKENI. With 3 bases removed from V and 5 bases from J, the gap between germline ends came to 17 bases. CDR3 nucleotide sequence: TGTGCCAGCTCACCCCTGGGCAGGGGCTTGAACGAGCAGTACTTC. This sequence encodes CASSPLGRGLNEQYF.

The chain links TRBV12-3 or TRBV12-4 to TRBJ1-2; 10 nucleotides match TRBD1. The CDR3 extends over 16 amino acids. V dropped 6 bases and J dropped 4; count of bases not matched to a gene: 11. The CDR3 DNA follows: TGTGCCAGCAGCAACTATCGACAGGGGGCAGGCTATGGCTACACCTTC. Translated: CASSNYRQGAGYGYTF.

This clonotype was seen at least ten times. This rearrangement joins TRBV19 to TRBJ2-1; 8 bases align to TRBD2. Trimming took 1 base from V and 7 from J; bases not matched to a gene: 9. Germline CDR1 is LNHDA and CDR2 is SQIVND (reference sequence). This CDR3 contains 16 residues. CDR3 sequence reads: CASSIASSGYINEQFF. Here the CDR3 DNA reads TGTGCCAGTAGTATAGCTTCTAGCGGGTACATTAATGAGCAGTTCTTC.

The table lists this clonotype with many counts. The CDR3: CSARADRTRGETQYF. As DNA, the CDR3 is TGCAGTGCTAGAGCAGACAGGACTAGGGGAGAGACCCAGTACTTC. The V call is TRBV20-1, the J call TRBJ2-5; D possibly corresponds to TRBD2 (7 bases). Germline V gene data show CDR1 as DFQATT and CDR2 as SNEGSKA (reference sequence). With 1 base removed from V and 4 bases from J, the gap between germline ends came to 16 bases. The CDR3 is 15 residues long.

This clonotype came up many times. The CDR3 loop reads CASSYFSGRGDTQYF. In nucleotides, the CDR3 is TGTGCCAGCAGTTACTTTAGCGGGAGAGGAGATACGCAGTATTTT. V and J are TRBV6-2 or TRBV6-3 and TRBJ2-3; TRBD2 aligns across 9 bases. The CDR3 is 15 amino acids. CDR1 and CDR2 from the germline V gene are MNHEY and SVGEGT. The trim removed 1 base at V and 5 bases at J, leaving 4 bases unmatched.

V and J are TRBV14 and TRBJ2-7; tentative D call: TRBD2 (5 bases). V gave up 4 bases and J gave up 7 bases, with 20 bases separating them. The germline CDR1 and CDR2 sequences are SGHDN and FVKESK. The CDR3 covers 15 residues. CDR3 DNA: TGTGCCAGCAGCCTCTGGGCGGGCCCACGGCAAGAGCAGTACTTC. Amino acids: CASSLWAGPRQEQYF.

Note on this clonotype: At one of its ends the junction is not consistent with the germline gene, which may arise from a read error. The V call is TRBV11-2, the J call TRBJ2-1, with 13 bases that match TRBD2. CDR1 is SGHAT and CDR2 is FQNNGV in the germline V gene. This CDR3 contains 18 residues. For the CDR3, the DNA is TGCGCCAGCAGCCAAAGTATAGGACTAGCGGGAGTGATAGATGAGCAGTTCTTC. Amino acid sequence: CASSQSIGLAGVIDEQFF.